A single sample is the source of the 5 T cell receptor beta chains below, sequenced in a study of shared clonotypes between healthy human individuals. The repertoire was sequenced with immunoSEQ multiplex PCR; TCRdb's copy has only in-frame clones and lacks some. Of 2 million to 3 million clones listed, around nine tenths are singletons. Sequenced: naive CD4+ T cells sorted from blood. The subset was: CD45RA+ positively selected. The receptors shown here come from a man younger than 35 in good health.

The gene calls are TRBV6-6 and TRBJ2-2, with 7 bases aligning to TRBD2. Germline trimming cut 6 bases from V and 5 bases from J; bases unmatched to any gene: 9. The germline V gene has CDR1 MNHNY and CDR2 SVGAGI (reference sequence). The CDR3 extends over 15 amino acids. CDR3 loop: CASSSGLLGTGELFF. The CDR3 DNA follows: TGTGCCAGCAGCTCGGGACTACTAGGGACCGGGGAGCTGTTTTTT.

The V and J genes are TRBV9 and TRBJ2-7; TRBD1 might be the D (5 bases). Germline V gives CDR1 SGDLS, CDR2 YYNGEE. The CDR3 is 13 amino acids. Trimming pared 4 bases from V and 5 bases from J, leaving 13 bases between. The CDR3 is CASSFQGIHEQYF. CDR3 nucleotide sequence: TGTGCCAGCAGCTTTCAGGGAATTCACGAGCAGTACTTC.

The gene calls are TRBV15 and TRBJ2-5; D uncertain. V gave up 0 bases and J gave up 2 bases, with 4 bases separating them. Per the germline V gene, CDR1 is LNHNV and CDR2 is YYDKDF (reference sequence). The length of the CDR3 is 13 residues. The CDR3: CATSREIQETQYF. The CDR3 DNA reads as TGTGCCACCAGCAGAGAAATACAAGAGACCCAGTACTTC. Drawing the rest from reference TRBV15 and TRBJ2-5, the complete variable domain is DAMVIQNPRYQVTQFGKPVTLSCSQTLNHNVMYWYQQKSSQAPKLLFHYYDKDFNNEADTPDNFQSRRPNTSFCFLDIRSPGLGDTAMYLCATSREIQETQYFGPGTRLLVL.

This clone was picked up a small number of times. The chain is built from TRBV5-1 and TRBJ2-3; D might be TRBD2 (5 bases). In germline, CDR1 is SGHRS, CDR2 YFSETQ. V was clipped by 0 bases and J by 2 bases, with 16 bases between them. The CDR3 contains 17 residues. CDR3 loop: CASSLARGFAVTDTQYF. Written as DNA, the CDR3 is TGCGCCAGCAGCTTGGCCCGGGGTTTCGCAGTCACAGATACGCAGTATTTT.

This clone has just a few counts. The chain combines TRBV19 with TRBJ1-5, with D perhaps matching TRBD1 (5 bases). The ends were cut back, 0 bases at V and 9 bases at J, with 12 bases in the middle. CDR3 length equals 14 residues. Per germline, CDR1 LNHDA and CDR2 SQIVND (reference sequence). CDR3 in amino acids: CASSIDQGPRPQHF. The DNA of the CDR3 is TGTGCCAGTAGTATAGATCAGGGACCGAGGCCCCAGCATTTT.